These 16 T cell receptor beta chains originate from one sample sequenced in a study of T-cell memory formation after mild COVID-19. In TCRdb, the 5' RACE reads were re-called with MiXCR into one record per CDR3 protein. Here the sample spans roughly 300,000 distinct CDR3 sequences, less than 9.5% being singletons. Sequencing used PBMCs or a T cell subset sorted from them (not recorded which). These receptors were taken from a young man who had mild COVID-19 (a few samples of this study predate the infection). Cell type and time point are not known.

This clonotype was detected only a few times. This chain connects TRBV5-1 to TRBJ1-1; D uncertain. The CDR3 covers 14 residues. Germline V gene data show CDR1 as SGHRS and CDR2 as YFSETQ. V was trimmed by 0 bases and J by 1 base, leaving 7 bases between them. The CDR3 loop is CASSLDVQNTEAFF. The CDR3 coding sequence is TGCGCCAGCAGCTTGGATGTCCAGAACACTGAAGCTTTCTTT.

This clonotype was recorded a few times. The chain couples TRBV7-2 to TRBJ2-1; either TRBD1 or TRBD2 may supply D (5 bases each). The CDR3 is 13 residues long. From germline, CDR1 is SGHTA and CDR2 FQGNSA. V lost 5 bases and J 6 bases, leaving 11 bases between the germline ends. CDR3: CASSPWGPNEQFF. The CDR3 DNA is TGTGCCAGCAGCCCCTGGGGACCCAATGAGCAGTTCTTC.

This chain links TRBV6-2 or TRBV6-3 with TRBJ2-3, with D tentatively TRBD2 (6 bases). This CDR3 is built from 13 residues. Trimming took off 5 bases at V and 6 bases at J, with 12 bases between the two ends. From germline, CDR1 is MNHEY and CDR2 SVGEGT. The CDR3 sequence is CASSPRDSDTQYF. CDR3 in DNA: TGTGCCAGCAGTCCGAGGGACTCCGATACGCAGTATTTT.

The chain is built from TRBV18 and TRBJ2-7; maybe TRBD1 (6 bases). V dropped 2 bases and J dropped 0 bases, with 8 bases sitting between them. Germline V gene data show CDR1 as KGHSH and CDR2 as LQKENI. The CDR3 is 14 amino acids. The CDR3 protein is CASSPRQDSYEQYV. The CDR3 nucleotides are TGTGCCAGCTCACCAAGACAGGACTCCTACGAGCAGTACGTC.

This clonotype was observed a few times. The rearrangement joins TRBV9 to TRBJ2-3; D possibly corresponds to TRBD1 (5 bases). V lost 4 bases and J 4 bases, leaving 13 bases between the germline ends. This CDR3 has 14 amino acids. Germline V lookup: CDR1 SGDLS, CDR2 YYNGEE. DNA for the CDR3: TGTGCCAGCAGCCTAGGCAGGGCCTCAGATACGCAGTATTTT. It is translated as CASSLGRASDTQYF.

This clonotype showed up just a few times. This rearrangement joins TRBV3-1 to TRBJ1-1; tentative D call: TRBD1 (6 bases). The CDR3 is 14 amino acids. V lost 4 bases and J 6 bases, leaving 15 bases between the germline ends. Germline V gene data show CDR1 as LGHDT and CDR2 as YNNKEL (reference sequence). The CDR3 loop is CASSPLGGGSEAFF. Here the CDR3 DNA reads TGTGCCAGCAGCCCCTTAGGGGGAGGCTCTGAAGCTTTCTTT.

Many counts were recorded for this clonotype. This chain uses TRBV5-1 with TRBJ1-6, with D possibly TRBD1 on 5 matching bases. V gave up 3 bases and J gave up 10 bases, with 14 bases separating them. This CDR3 is built from 14 residues. CDR1 is SGHRS, CDR2 YFSETQ, per germline. The CDR3, as DNA: TGCGCCAGCAGCTCCCGCAGCGACAGCTCACCCCTCCACTTT. It translates to CASSSRSDSSPLHF.

This clonotype appeared many times. This sequence joins TRBV12-3 or TRBV12-4 and TRBJ2-7, with D unclear. The CDR3 contains 13 residues. The V gene lost 2 bases and the J gene lost 0 bases, with 5 bases spanning the gap. The CDR3 reads CASSLTPSYEQYV. CDR3 bases: TGTGCCAGCAGTTTAACACCCTCCTACGAGCAGTACGTC.

This clonotype was counted at least ten times. J is TRBJ2-4 and V is TRBV9; D is ambiguous. This CDR3 has 13 residues. The germline V gene has CDR1 SGDLS and CDR2 YYNGEE. The V gene lost 7 bases and the J gene lost 5 bases, with 13 bases spanning the gap. CDR3 nucleotides: TGTGCCAGCGGCCCGGGTGGGGAAAACATTCAGTACTTC. Translation gives CASGPGGENIQYF.

V and J are TRBV29-1 and TRBJ2-7, with 8 bases lining up with TRBD1. Germline loops: CDR1 SQVTM, CDR2 ANQGSEA. This CDR3 spans 13 amino acids. Trimming at V came to 3 bases and at J to 3 bases, leaving 4 bases not matched to a gene. For the CDR3, the DNA is TGCAGCGTTGAGACTACAGGGGGCTACGAGCAGTACTTC. Translation: CSVETTGGYEQYF.

The V call is TRBV11-2, the J call TRBJ2-3, with TRBD2 matching over 7 bases. The trim removed 6 bases at V and 0 bases at J, leaving 6 bases unmatched. Germline V gives CDR1 SGHAT, CDR2 FQNNGV. CDR3 size: 15 residues. The CDR3 spells CASRPSGVSTDTQYF. The CDR3 DNA is TGTGCCAGCAGACCGAGCGGGGTGAGCACAGATACGCAGTATTTT.

The J gene is TRBJ1-2, the V gene TRBV3-1; D remains unclear. Germline CDR1 LGHDT, CDR2 YNNKEL (reference sequence). The CDR3 is 13 residues long. V dropped 2 bases and J dropped 3 bases, with 7 bases sitting between them. CDR3 bases: TGTGCCAGCAGCCAACGGGAACACTATGGCTACACCTTC. Encoded protein: CASSQREHYGYTF.

The chain links TRBV6-1 to TRBJ1-6, with 11 bases that match TRBD1. Germline-derived CDR1 and CDR2 are MNHNS and SASEGT. The CDR3 consists of 14 residues. After removal of 5 bases from V and 8 bases from J, the junction contained 2 bases not matched to a gene. This CDR3 reads CASSPDRGHSPLHF. CDR3 nucleotide sequence: TGTGCCAGCAGTCCGGACAGGGGGCATTCACCCCTCCACTTT.

The rearrangement links TRBV5-5 to TRBJ2-5; possibly TRBD1 for D (5 bases). The germline V gene encodes CDR1 SGHKS and CDR2 YYEKEE (reference sequence). The V end was cut by 4 bases, the J end by 2 bases, with 12 bases between. There are 14 residues in the CDR3. The CDR3 reads CASSGMTVQETQYF. CDR3 coding DNA: TGTGCCAGCAGCGGGATGACAGTTCAAGAGACCCAGTACTTC.

This chain's CDR3 is CASSPRGGTPWAGELFF. DNA of the CDR3: TGTGCCAGCAGCCCCCGAGGCGGGACCCCTTGGGCCGGGGAGCTGTTTTTT. The chain combines TRBV7-3 with TRBJ2-2, with D perhaps matching TRBD2 (6 bases). The V end was cut by 5 bases, the J end by 6 bases, with 22 bases between. There are 17 residues in the CDR3. Germline CDR1 and CDR2: SGHTA and FQGTGA.

This clonotype was observed at least ten times. This chain links TRBV12-3 or TRBV12-4 with TRBJ2-1; 14 positions match TRBD2. V was pared by 3 bases and J by 10 bases, with 8 bases of the junction left unmatched. CDR3 length: 16 residues. The CDR3 protein is CASSFQTSGGAREQFF. The CDR3 DNA follows: TGTGCCAGCAGTTTCCAGACTAGCGGGGGGGCTCGGGAGCAGTTCTTC.